This entry features one T cell receptor beta chain sequence. What it recognizes is unknown. The sample belongs to a study of T cells in Graves' hyperthyroidism and ophthalmopathy. The study's findings and limits: Most clonotypes expanded in thyroid above 0.001 were likewise present in blood.

Germline CDR1 is MGHRA and CDR2 is YSYEKL. The CDR3 runs to 14 residues. With V trimmed by 4 bases and J by 9 bases, 11 bases remained unmatched. Using RNA transcripts as the source, TCR beta CDR3 regions were amplified. First-round RT-PCR with HTBI primers amplified the TCR CDR3 region. TCRdb reanalysed the multiplex PCR reads using MiXCR and keeps one entry per CDR3 protein. The profile shows 550,000 to 700,000 distinct CDR3 sequences, roughly 46% of them singletons. The chain is built from TRBV4-1 and TRBJ1-1, with 7 bases aligning to TRBD1. The TCR originated in an adult woman with Graves' disease, either hyperthyroidism or ophthalmopathy (not recorded which). The specimen was peripheral blood or thyroid tissue (not recorded which). CDR3 amino acids: CASSPPLDRTKAFF. The DNA of the CDR3 is TGCGCCAGCAGCCCCCCTCTGGACAGGACGAAAGCTTTCTTT.